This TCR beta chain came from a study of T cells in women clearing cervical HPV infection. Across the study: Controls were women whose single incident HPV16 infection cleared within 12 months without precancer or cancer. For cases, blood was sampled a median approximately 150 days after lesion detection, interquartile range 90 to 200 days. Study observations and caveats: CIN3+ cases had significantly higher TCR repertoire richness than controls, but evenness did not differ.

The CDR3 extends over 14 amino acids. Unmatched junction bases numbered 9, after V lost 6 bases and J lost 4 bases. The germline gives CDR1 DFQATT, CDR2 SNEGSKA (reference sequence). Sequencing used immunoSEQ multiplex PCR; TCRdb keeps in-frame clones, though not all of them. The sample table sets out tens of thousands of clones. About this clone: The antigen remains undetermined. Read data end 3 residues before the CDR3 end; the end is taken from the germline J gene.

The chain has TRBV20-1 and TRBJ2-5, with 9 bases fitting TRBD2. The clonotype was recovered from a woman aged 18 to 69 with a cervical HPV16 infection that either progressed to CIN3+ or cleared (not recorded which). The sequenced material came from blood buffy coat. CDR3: CSAYSGRGGETQYF. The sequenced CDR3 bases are TGCAGTGCCTATAGCGGGAGAGGTGGAGAGACC.